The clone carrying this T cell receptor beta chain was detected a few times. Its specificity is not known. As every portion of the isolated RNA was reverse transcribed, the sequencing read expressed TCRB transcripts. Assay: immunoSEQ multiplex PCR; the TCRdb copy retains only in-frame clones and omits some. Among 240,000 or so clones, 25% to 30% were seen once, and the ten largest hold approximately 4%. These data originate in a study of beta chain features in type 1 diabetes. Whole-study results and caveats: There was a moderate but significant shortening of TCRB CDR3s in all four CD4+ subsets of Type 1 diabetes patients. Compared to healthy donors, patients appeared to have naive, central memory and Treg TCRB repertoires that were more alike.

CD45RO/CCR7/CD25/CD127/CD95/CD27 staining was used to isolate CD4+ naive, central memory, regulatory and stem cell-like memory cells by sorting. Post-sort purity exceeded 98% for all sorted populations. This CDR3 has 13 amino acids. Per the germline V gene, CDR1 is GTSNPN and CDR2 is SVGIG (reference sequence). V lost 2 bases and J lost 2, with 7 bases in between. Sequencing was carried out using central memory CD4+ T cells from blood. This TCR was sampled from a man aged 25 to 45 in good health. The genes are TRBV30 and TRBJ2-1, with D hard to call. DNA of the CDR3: TGTGCCTGGAGTTCAAGTACCTACAATGAGCAGTTCTTC. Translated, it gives CAWSSSTYNEQFF.